This is a list of T cell receptor beta chains from one sample in a study of T cell repertoires in cytomegalovirus infection. One entry per CDR3 protein, called by TCRdb with MiXCR from the reads. The table has approximately 74,000 distinct CDR3 sequences, roughly 40% seen once; the top ten hold approximately 93%. The antigens for these receptors are not known. Sequences were derived from CD8+ T cells from cultured PBMCs, sampled from culture after CMV antigen stimulation. These receptors came from a human donor in good health (CMV status not recorded). Some clones in this sample may be carry-over from other donors' samples. CDR3s include the opening cysteine and the closing phenylalanine or tryptophan. D genes are given only for firm matches. Size values are once, few and many counts, or a class for expanded clones, and some rows have none.

j_gene: TRBJ2-7; d_gene: TRBD1; abundance: -; v_gene: TRBV19; CDR3nt: TGTGCCAGTAGCTGGAGACAGGGGGTCTACGAGCAGTACTTC; CDR3aa: CASSWRQGVYEQYF
j_gene: TRBJ2-3; d_gene: TRBD1; abundance: -; v_gene: TRBV20-1; CDR3nt: TGCAGTGCTTTCCGGGACAGAACCACAGATACGCAGTATTTT; CDR3aa: CSAFRDRTTDTQYF
j_gene: TRBJ2-7; d_gene: TRBD2; abundance: many; v_gene: TRBV7-8; CDR3nt: TGTGCCAGCAGCCCTACGGAAGGACTAGCGGGGGTACCAACCATCTACGAGCAGTACTTC; CDR3aa: CASSPTEGLAGVPTIYEQYF
j_gene: TRBJ2-2; d_gene: -; abundance: many; v_gene: TRBV2; CDR3nt: TGTGCCAGCAGTGAAGCTCCGTCGCGGCCCGGGGAGCTGTTTTTT; CDR3aa: CASSEAPSRPGELFF
j_gene: TRBJ1-6; d_gene: -; abundance: -; v_gene: TRBV10-3; CDR3nt: TGTGCCATCAGGGTCGACGCCGATAATTCACCCCTCCACTTT; CDR3aa: CAIRVDADNSPLHF
j_gene: TRBJ1-5; d_gene: -; abundance: -; v_gene: TRBV6-1; CDR3nt: TGTGCCAGCAGTGACCGGGGCCCCGAAAGGATTAGCAATCAGCCCCAGCATTTT; CDR3aa: CASSDRGPERISNQPQHF
j_gene: TRBJ2-1; d_gene: TRBD2; abundance: -; v_gene: TRBV27; CDR3nt: TGTGCCAGCAGTTTAGCGGGGGGGCACATTGACAATGAGCAGGTCTTC; CDR3aa: CASSLAGGHIDNEQVF
j_gene: TRBJ2-3; d_gene: -; abundance: few; v_gene: TRBV7-8; CDR3nt: TGTGCCAGCAGCGGAAGAGAACGGGGAGGCACAGATACGCAGTATTTT; CDR3aa: CASSGRERGGTDTQYF
j_gene: TRBJ2-1; d_gene: TRBD2; abundance: -; v_gene: TRBV6-8; CDR3nt: TGTGTCAGCAGTCCCGGGACTAGCGGGGCTTACTACAATGAGCAGTTCTTC; CDR3aa: CVSSPGTSGAYYNEQFF
j_gene: TRBJ2-7; d_gene: -; abundance: few; v_gene: TRBV7-8; CDR3nt: TGTGCCAGCAGCTTAGGCGAGGTCAGCCACGAGCAGTACTTC; CDR3aa: CASSLGEVSHEQYF
j_gene: TRBJ2-5; d_gene: TRBD2; abundance: once; v_gene: TRBV12-3/TRBV12-4; CDR3nt: TGTGCCAGCAGTTTTCTCCTCGCCCTCGAGCGGGAGGGACAAGAGACCCAGTACTTC; CDR3aa: CASSFLLALEREGQETQYF
j_gene: TRBJ1-2; d_gene: TRBD1; abundance: -; v_gene: TRBV14; CDR3nt: TGTGCCAGCAGCCACGGGGACAGGGGGCTCTATGGCTACACCTTC; CDR3aa: CASSHGDRGLYGYTF
j_gene: TRBJ2-2; d_gene: TRBD1; abundance: few; v_gene: TRBV23-1; CDR3nt: TGCGCCAGCAGTCAAAGACCAGGGGGAAACACCGGGGAGCTGTTTTTT; CDR3aa: CASSQRPGGNTGELFF
j_gene: TRBJ2-3; d_gene: TRBD2; abundance: -; v_gene: TRBV9; CDR3nt: TGTGCCAGCAGCCTTTATGCGGGGGGATCCACAGATACGCAGTATTTT; CDR3aa: CASSLYAGGSTDTQYF
j_gene: TRBJ2-7; d_gene: -; abundance: -; v_gene: TRBV27; CDR3nt: TGTGCCAGCAGTTCTACCCAGGGTTTGTACGAGCAGTACTTC; CDR3aa: CASSSTQGLYEQYF
j_gene: TRBJ2-7; d_gene: -; abundance: -; v_gene: TRBV5-6; CDR3nt: TGTGCCAGCAGCTTGGAAGTGGGGGACGAGCAGTACTTC; CDR3aa: CASSLEVGDEQYF
j_gene: TRBJ2-7; d_gene: -; abundance: -; v_gene: TRBV29-1; CDR3nt: TGCAGCGTCCCGGACAGTAGCCTGGGCCCCTACGAGCAGTACTTC; CDR3aa: CSVPDSSLGPYEQYF
j_gene: TRBJ1-1; d_gene: -; abundance: -; v_gene: TRBV2; CDR3nt: TGTGCCAGTCTTGGGGGACGGGGTGAAGCTTTCTTT; CDR3aa: CASLGGRGEAFF
j_gene: TRBJ2-1; d_gene: TRBD2; abundance: -; v_gene: TRBV6-8; CDR3nt: TGTGCCAGCAGTTCGACTAGCGGGGGGGACAATGAGCAGTTCTTC; CDR3aa: CASSSTSGGDNEQFF
j_gene: TRBJ2-1; d_gene: TRBD1; abundance: -; v_gene: TRBV5-1; CDR3nt: TGCGCCAGCAGCTCGCCCTCGACAGGGGTGCTGGACAATGAGCAGTTCTTC; CDR3aa: CASSSPSTGVLDNEQFF
j_gene: TRBJ1-4; d_gene: -; abundance: -; v_gene: TRBV12-3/TRBV12-4; CDR3nt: TGTGCCAGCAGTGTCCGATCGGACGGTTCTAATGAAAAACTGTTTTTT; CDR3aa: CASSVRSDGSNEKLFF
j_gene: TRBJ1-4; d_gene: -; abundance: -; v_gene: TRBV24-1; CDR3nt: TGTGCCACCAGTGATCGCTCAACTAATGAAAAACTGTTTTTT; CDR3aa: CATSDRSTNEKLFF
j_gene: TRBJ1-2; d_gene: -; abundance: -; v_gene: TRBV28; CDR3nt: TGTGCCAGCACCCCCGTCGGTGAAGGGTGGGACTATGGCTACACCTTC; CDR3aa: CASTPVGEGWDYGYTF
j_gene: TRBJ2-2; d_gene: -; abundance: few; v_gene: TRBV7-8; CDR3nt: TGTGCCAGCAGCCGTCGGGTATACTCGAACACCGGGGAGCTGTTTTTT; CDR3aa: CASSRRVYSNTGELFF
j_gene: TRBJ2-3; d_gene: -; abundance: -; v_gene: TRBV3-1; CDR3nt: TGTGCCAGCAGTCAACCATGGGCAGATACGCAGTATTTT; CDR3aa: CASSQPWADTQYF
j_gene: TRBJ2-7; d_gene: -; abundance: -; v_gene: TRBV12-3/TRBV12-4; CDR3nt: TGTGCCAGCAGTTTATGGAGGGCGGACGAGCAGTACTTC; CDR3aa: CASSLWRADEQYF
j_gene: TRBJ2-4; d_gene: TRBD1; abundance: -; v_gene: TRBV12-3/TRBV12-4; CDR3nt: TGTGCCAGCAGCCACGTAGGGACAGGGGAGAACATTCAGTACTTC; CDR3aa: CASSHVGTGENIQYF